This entry features one T cell receptor beta chain sequence. The data were obtained in a study of blood T cells in healthy people across ages. CDR3 length: 18 amino acids. Germline trimming cut 2 bases from V and 14 bases from J; bases unmatched to any gene: 25. Looked up from germline, CDR1 is KGHSH and CDR2 is LQKENI. A J-beta primer mix and a sample-barcoded 5' primer were used in a second PCR of about 6 to 12 cycles. Sequencing of every sample gave 3 million or more CDR3-containing paired-end reads. MiXCR was run by TCRdb on the 5' RACE reads, yielding one entry per CDR3 protein. The sample shows over 700,000 distinct CDR3 sequences, about 55% of them seen only once.

The material sequenced was blood. This sequence joins TRBV18 and TRBJ2-3; 7 nucleotides match TRBD1. This TCR came from an older man in good health. The CDR3 region is CASSPVSRTRGMHRYAYF. CDR3 sequence (DNA): TGTGCCAGCTCACCAGTGAGCCGGACCAGGGGGATGCACAGATACGCGTATTTT. Using reference TRBV18 and TRBJ2-3 for the parts outside the CDR3, the full variable domain is NAGVMQNPRHLVRRRGQEARLRCSPMKGHSHVYWYRQLPEEGLKFMVYLQKENIIDESGMPKERFSAEFPKEGPSILRIQQVVRGDSAAYFCASSPVSRTRGMHRYAYFGPGTRLTVL.